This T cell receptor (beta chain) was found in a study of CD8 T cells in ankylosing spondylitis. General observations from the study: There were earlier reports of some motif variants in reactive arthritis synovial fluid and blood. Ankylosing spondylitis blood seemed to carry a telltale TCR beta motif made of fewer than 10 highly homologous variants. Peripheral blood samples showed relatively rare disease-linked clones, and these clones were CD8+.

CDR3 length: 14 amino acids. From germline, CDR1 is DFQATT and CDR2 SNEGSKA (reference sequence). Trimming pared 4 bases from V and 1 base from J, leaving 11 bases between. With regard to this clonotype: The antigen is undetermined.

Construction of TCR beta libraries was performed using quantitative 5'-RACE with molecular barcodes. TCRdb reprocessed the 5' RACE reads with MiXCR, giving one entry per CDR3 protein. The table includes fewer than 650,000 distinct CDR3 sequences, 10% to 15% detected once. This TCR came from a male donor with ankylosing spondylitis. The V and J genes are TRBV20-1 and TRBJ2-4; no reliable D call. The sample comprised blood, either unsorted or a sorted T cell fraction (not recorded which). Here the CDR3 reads CSAIPGLAKNIQYF. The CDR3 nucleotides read TGCAGTGCTATCCCCGGGCTCGCCAAAAACATTCAGTACTTC.